The clone carrying this T cell receptor (beta chain) was counted at least ten times. Its cognate antigen is unknown. The V gene lost 2 bases and the J gene lost 7 bases, with 12 bases spanning the gap. The CDR3 loop spans 15 amino acids. CDR1 and CDR2 from the germline V gene are MDHEN and SYDVKM. This specimen belongs to a study of T-cell reconstitution after alpha-beta-depleted transplantation in children. Study findings and constraints: About two months after transplant, alpha-beta T cells reportedly came from several hundred expanded graft clones.

Library preparation (for TCRbeta) was performed with unique molecular identifiers. MiXCR was run by TCRdb on the PCR reads, yielding one entry per CDR3 protein. The data hold 280,000 or so distinct CDR3 sequences, with approximately 10% observed a single time. The V call is TRBV28, the J call TRBJ1-6; D is ambiguous. The sample here was peripheral blood, taken 180 days after TCRalphabeta/CD19-depleted stem cell transplant. The origin of this receptor is a male patient between 2 and 10 years old who had a stem cell transplant for chronic granulomatous disease, so the T cells may come from the graft donor. The CDR3 region is CASSLDWTVNSPLHF. DNA of the CDR3: TGTGCCAGCAGTTTAGACTGGACCGTCAATTCACCCCTCCACTTT.